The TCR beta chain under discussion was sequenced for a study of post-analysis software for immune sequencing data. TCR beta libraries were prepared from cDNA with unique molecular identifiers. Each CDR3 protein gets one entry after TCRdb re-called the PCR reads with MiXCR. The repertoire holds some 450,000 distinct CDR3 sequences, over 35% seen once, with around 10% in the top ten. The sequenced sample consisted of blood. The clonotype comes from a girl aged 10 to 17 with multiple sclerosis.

CDR3 in amino acids: CASSLIPTRQGLADTQYF. For the CDR3, the DNA is TGTGCCAGCAGCCTCATTCCTACCCGACAGGGATTGGCAGATACGCAGTATTTT. This chain connects TRBV7-8 to TRBJ2-3; the match to TRBD1 covers 7 bases. V shed 5 bases, J shed 4 bases, and the junction held 18 bases outside the gene matches. This CDR3 is 18 amino acids long. The germline V gene has CDR1 SGHVS and CDR2 FQNEAQ.